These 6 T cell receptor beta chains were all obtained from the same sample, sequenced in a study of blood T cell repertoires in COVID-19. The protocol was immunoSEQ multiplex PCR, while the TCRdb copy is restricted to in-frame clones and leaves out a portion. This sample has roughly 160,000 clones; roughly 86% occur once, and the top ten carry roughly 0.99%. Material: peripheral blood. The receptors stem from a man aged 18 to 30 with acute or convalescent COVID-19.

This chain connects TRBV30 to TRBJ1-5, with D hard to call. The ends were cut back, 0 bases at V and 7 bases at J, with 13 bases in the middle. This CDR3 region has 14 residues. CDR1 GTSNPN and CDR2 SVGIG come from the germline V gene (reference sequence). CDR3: CAWSVGGSLQPQHF. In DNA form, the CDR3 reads TGTGCCTGGAGTGTAGGTGGGAGTCTCCAGCCCCAGCATTTT.

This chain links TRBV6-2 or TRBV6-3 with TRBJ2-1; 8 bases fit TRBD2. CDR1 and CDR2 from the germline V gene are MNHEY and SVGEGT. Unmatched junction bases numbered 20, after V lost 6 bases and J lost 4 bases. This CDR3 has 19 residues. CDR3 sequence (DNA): TGTGCCAGCAGCCTGACAACTAGCGGCGCCCGGGTTGCGTACAATGAGCAGTTCTTC. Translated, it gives CASSLTTSGARVAYNEQFF.

CDR3 DNA: TGTGCCAGAAGCTTGCTCGGACGGGAAGGCAATCAGCCCCAGCATTTT. This gives the protein CARSLLGREGNQPQHF. V gene TRBV5-3 combines with J gene TRBJ1-5; D call uncertain. TRBV5-3 is annotated as an ORF whose role is uncertain. The ends were cut back, 1 base at V and 2 bases at J, with 13 bases in the middle. This CDR3 has 16 residues.

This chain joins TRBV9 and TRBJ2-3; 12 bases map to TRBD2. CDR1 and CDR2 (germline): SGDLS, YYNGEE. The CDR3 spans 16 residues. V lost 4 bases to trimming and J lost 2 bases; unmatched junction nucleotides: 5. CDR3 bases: TGTGCCAGCAGCACCCGACTAGCGGGGGTCACAGATACGCAGTATTTT. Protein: CASSTRLAGVTDTQYF.

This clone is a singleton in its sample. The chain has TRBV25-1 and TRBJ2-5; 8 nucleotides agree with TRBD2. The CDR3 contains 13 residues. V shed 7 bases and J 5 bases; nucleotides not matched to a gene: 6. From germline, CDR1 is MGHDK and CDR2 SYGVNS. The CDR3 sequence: CASTGGPGETQYF. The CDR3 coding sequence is TGTGCCAGCACGGGGGGGCCTGGGGAGACCCAGTACTTC.

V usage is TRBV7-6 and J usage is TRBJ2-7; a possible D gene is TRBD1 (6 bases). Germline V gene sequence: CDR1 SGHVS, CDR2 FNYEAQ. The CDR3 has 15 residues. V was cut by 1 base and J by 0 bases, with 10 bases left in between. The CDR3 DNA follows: TGTGCCAGCAGCTTAGGGCCAGGGGACTCCTACGAGCAGTACTTC. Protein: CASSLGPGDSYEQYF. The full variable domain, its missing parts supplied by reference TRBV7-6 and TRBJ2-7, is GAGVSQSPRYKVTKRGQDVALRCDPISGHVSLYWYRQALGQGPEFLTYFNYEAQQDKSGLPNDRFSAERPEGSISTLTIQRTEQRDSAMYRCASSLGPGDSYEQYFGPGTRLTVT.